This T cell receptor (beta chain) appears in the sequencing data of a study of OX40 agonist ivuxolimab in advanced cancers. This CDR3 is built from 13 residues. The V gene's germline CDR1 is SGHAT and CDR2 FQNNGV. The ends were cut back, 4 bases at V and 6 bases at J, with 11 bases in the middle. Assay: immunoSEQ multiplex PCR; the TCRdb copy retains only in-frame clones and omits some. The sample carries approximately 15,000 clones, 75% to 95% recorded once. This receptor was identified in an adult with an advanced solid tumor such as melanoma, head and neck, liver or kidney cancer. The rearrangement links TRBV11-2 to TRBJ2-3; no clear D. Sequenced material: CD4+ or CD8+ T cells sorted from blood, taken in a trial of the OX40 agonist ivuxolimab. CDR3 loop: CASSSLGPDTQYF. The DNA of the CDR3 is TGTGCCAGCAGCTCCCTTGGCCCCGATACGCAGTATTTT.